These 22 T cell receptor beta chains originate from one sample sequenced in a study of T cells in localized non-small cell lung cancer. The method was immunoSEQ multiplex PCR; TCRdb's version includes in-frame clones alone and lacks a portion of them. In the table there are about 59,000 clones, about 90% of which are singletons. The material sequenced was peripheral blood, taken before any cancer treatment. The receptor source for this set is a man aged 40 to 75 with stage I squamous cell lung carcinoma.

The rearrangement uses TRBV6-5 and TRBJ2-2; D gene ambiguous. Germline V gene data show CDR1 as MNHEY and CDR2 as SVGAGI. The CDR3 extends over 14 amino acids. The germline V and J ends were trimmed by 5 bases and 6 bases, with 13 bases remaining between them. CDR3 sequence reads: CASSALVGAGELFF. The CDR3, as DNA: TGTGCCAGCAGTGCCTTAGTGGGTGCCGGGGAGCTGTTTTTT.

This sequence joins TRBV19 and TRBJ2-5, with a weak D call TRBD1 (6 bases). The CDR3 loop spans 13 amino acids. Germline V CDR1 and CDR2: LNHDA, SQIVND (reference sequence). V lost 4 bases and J 5 bases, leaving 11 bases between the germline ends. The CDR3 DNA sequence: TGTGCCAGTAGTAACCAGGGGCTGGAGACCCAGTACTTC. Protein sequence: CASSNQGLETQYF.

V gene TRBV4-3 combines with J gene TRBJ1-1; D not resolved. Germline V gene sequence: CDR1 LGHNA, CDR2 YSLEER. This CDR3 region has 14 residues. V dropped 3 bases and J dropped 4 bases, with 12 bases sitting between them. CDR3 region: CASSHGEKGTEAFF. The CDR3 nucleotides are TGCGCCAGCAGCCATGGGGAGAAGGGCACTGAAGCTTTCTTT.

J is TRBJ2-7 and V is TRBV7-9, with D unresolved. V was cut by 1 base and J by 2 bases, with 9 bases left in between. This CDR3 region has 14 residues. The germline V gene encodes CDR1 SEHNR and CDR2 FQNEAQ (reference sequence). CDR3 nucleotides: TGTGCCAGCAGCTTAGGGGTCAGACCCTACGAGCAGTACTTC. As protein: CASSLGVRPYEQYF.

This clone was seen a few times. The chain has TRBV27 and TRBJ2-7; D gene uncertain. The CDR3 length is 11 residues. The germline V gene has CDR1 MNHEY and CDR2 SMNVEV (reference sequence). V dropped 2 bases and J dropped 4 bases, with 3 bases sitting between them. CDR3 residues: CASSLGYEQYF. As DNA, the CDR3 is TGTGCCAGCAGTTTAGGGTACGAGCAGTACTTC.

As regards this clone: This specimen includes other DNA sequences encoding the same CDR3. The rearrangement links TRBV7-3 to TRBJ2-2; D may be TRBD1 (6 bases). Trimming took off 4 bases at V and 1 base at J, with 7 bases between the two ends. The CDR3 is 14 amino acids. CDR1 SGHTA and CDR2 FQGTGA come from the germline V gene. The CDR3 DNA reads TGTGCCAGCAGCTCGACAGGGAACACCGGGGAGCTGTTTTTT. Its protein product is CASSSTGNTGELFF.

The V call is TRBV5-1, the J call TRBJ1-4; the D gene is possibly TRBD1 (6 bases). The CDR3 has 13 amino acids. V shed 0 bases and J shed 6 bases, with 6 bases lying between them. Looked up from germline, CDR1 is SGHRS and CDR2 is YFSETQ. The CDR3 is CASSLGTDEKLFF. The CDR3 DNA sequence: TGCGCCAGCAGCTTGGGGACAGATGAAAAACTGTTTTTT.

The chain joins TRBV7-8 to TRBJ2-7, with D perhaps matching TRBD2 (6 bases). CDR1 is SGHVS, CDR2 FQNEAQ, per germline. The CDR3 is 14 amino acids. V gave up 6 bases and J gave up 0 bases, with 12 bases separating them. The chain's CDR3 is CASRHDGSSYEQYF. The CDR3 DNA reads TGTGCCAGCAGGCACGACGGGAGCTCCTACGAGCAGTACTTC.

V usage is TRBV7-2 and J usage is TRBJ2-7, with D hard to call. The V end lost 3 bases, the J end lost 1 base, and 10 bases lay between the germline ends. The germline V gene has CDR1 SGHTA and CDR2 FQGNSA. The CDR3 length is 14 residues. CDR3 residues: CASSFSDGSYEQYF. DNA for the CDR3: TGTGCCAGCAGCTTTTCCGACGGTTCCTACGAGCAGTACTTC.

This chain joins TRBV29-1 and TRBJ2-5; D remains ambiguous. Trimming stripped 4 bases from V and 2 bases from J, with 8 bases between. CDR1 SQVTM and CDR2 ANQGSEA come from the germline V gene. The CDR3 spans 12 residues. The DNA of the CDR3 is TGCAGCGTTGGGATTAGACAAGAGACCCAGTACTTC. Protein: CSVGIRQETQYF.

This chain connects TRBV7-2 to TRBJ2-7, with 7 bases matching TRBD2. Trimming removed 5 bases from V and 6 bases from J; junction bases left unmatched: 7. The CDR3 has 13 amino acids. From germline, CDR1 is SGHTA and CDR2 FQGNSA. The DNA of the CDR3 is TGTGCCAGCAGCCCCCGGGGAGGGCCCGAGCAGTACTTC. Its protein product is CASSPRGGPEQYF.

This sequence joins TRBV7-2 and TRBJ1-2; 7 bases align to TRBD1. CDR1 and CDR2 (germline): SGHTA, FQGNSA. The CDR3 consists of 13 residues. V trimming: 5 bases; J trimming: 8 bases; junction bases outside the gene matches: 8. The CDR3 DNA is TGTGCCAGCAGCCCGGACAGGACTAGAGGCTACACCTTC. Its translation is CASSPDRTRGYTF.

The chain uses TRBV6-5 and TRBJ1-4; D perhaps matches TRBD1 (6 bases). The germline V gene has CDR1 MNHEY and CDR2 SVGAGI. The CDR3 contains 15 residues. The V end lost 8 bases, the J end lost 5 bases, and 18 bases lay between the germline ends. The CDR3 DNA reads TGTGCCAGCGGTATTTCCTGGGGGGCCAATGAAAAACTGTTTTTT. Residues: CASGISWGANEKLFF.

V gene TRBV7-9 combines with J gene TRBJ2-2, with 7 bases that match TRBD1. The germline gives CDR1 SEHNR, CDR2 FQNEAQ (reference sequence). The V and J ends lost 4 bases and 1 base, in that order; junction bases with no gene match: 6. This CDR3 has 16 residues. CDR3 DNA sequence: TGTGCCAGCAGCTCATACAGGGGTAGGAACACCGGGGAGCTGTTTTTT. As protein: CASSSYRGRNTGELFF.

This chain links TRBV7-9 with TRBJ2-3, with 11 bases aligning to TRBD2. The CDR3 contains 15 residues. The trim removed 6 bases at V and 2 bases at J, leaving 4 bases unmatched. Germline V gene data show CDR1 as SEHNR and CDR2 as FQNEAQ (reference sequence). The CDR3 is CASSRGLADTDTQYF. CDR3 nucleotides: TGTGCCAGCAGTCGGGGACTAGCGGACACAGATACGCAGTATTTT.

V is TRBV19 and J is TRBJ2-5, with no clear D. CDR3 length equals 12 residues. Trimming took off 6 bases at V and 1 base at J, with 6 bases between the two ends. Germline V gene lookup returns CDR1 LNHDA and CDR2 SQIVND (reference sequence). The CDR3 loop is CASSSTQETQYF. As DNA, the CDR3 is TGTGCCAGTAGCTCAACCCAAGAGACCCAGTACTTC. Variable domain in full (rest from reference TRBV19 and TRBJ2-5): DGGITQSPKYLFRKEGQNVTLSCEQNLNHDAMYWYRQDPGQGLRLIYYSQIVNDFQKGDIAEGYSVSREKKESFPLTVTSAQKNPTAFYLCASSSTQETQYFGPGTRLLVL.

The V and J genes are TRBV5-6 and TRBJ2-3, with 7 bases fitting TRBD2. The CDR3 has 16 residues. V lost 6 bases, J lost 0 bases, and 10 bases stayed unmatched. Germline CDR1 reads SGHDT; CDR2 reads YYEEEE. The CDR3 here is CASTPMTSRSTDTQYF. CDR3 nucleotides: TGTGCCAGCACCCCCATGACTAGCAGAAGCACAGATACGCAGTATTTT.

The chain recombines TRBV30 with TRBJ1-6; tentative D call: TRBD1 (6 bases). The CDR3 spans 13 residues. Germline V CDR1 and CDR2: GTSNPN, SVGIG (reference sequence). The germline V and J ends were trimmed by 1 base and 9 bases, with 10 bases remaining between them. CDR3 amino acids: CAWSAQGGSPLHF. Here the CDR3 DNA reads TGTGCCTGGAGTGCACAGGGAGGTTCACCCCTCCACTTT.

This chain links TRBV2 with TRBJ1-1; D ambiguous. Trimming shortened V by 6 bases and J by 1 base, and 15 bases separated the two germline ends. The length of the CDR3 is 15 residues. Germline CDR1 SNHLY, CDR2 FYNNEI. The chain's CDR3 is CASRELSSSNTEAFF. The CDR3 coding sequence is TGTGCCAGCAGGGAATTAAGCAGTTCGAACACTGAAGCTTTCTTT.

The genes are TRBV28 and TRBJ2-1; perhaps TRBD2 as D (5 bases). This CDR3 has 16 amino acids. Per the germline V gene, CDR1 is MDHEN and CDR2 is SYDVKM. Trimming removed 5 bases from V and 2 bases from J, with 16 bases in between. DNA of the CDR3: TGTGCCAGCAGTCTCCCTCGGATGCGGGCCTACAATGAGCAGTTCTTC. It yields the protein CASSLPRMRAYNEQFF.

In this sample, this clone turned up once. The chain links TRBV19 to TRBJ1-1, with 11 bases that match TRBD1. Germline values: CDR1 LNHDA, CDR2 SQIVND (reference sequence). The length of the CDR3 is 15 residues. V was pared by 7 bases and J by 1 base, with 5 bases of the junction left unmatched. CDR3 bases: TGTGCCAGTAAACTCGGGACAGGGGGGAACACTGAAGCTTTCTTT. Translating gives CASKLGTGGNTEAFF.

The chain links TRBV4-2 to TRBJ2-7; TRBD2 matches at 10 bases. Germline V gene data show CDR1 as LGHNA and CDR2 as YNFKEQ. This CDR3 contains 16 residues. With 8 bases clipped from V and 12 bases from J, the junction kept 22 bases outside the gene matches. The CDR3 is CASSQKGAPSGSLLYF. CDR3 in DNA: TGTGCCAGCTCCCAAAAAGGAGCTCCTAGCGGGAGTCTACTGTACTTC.